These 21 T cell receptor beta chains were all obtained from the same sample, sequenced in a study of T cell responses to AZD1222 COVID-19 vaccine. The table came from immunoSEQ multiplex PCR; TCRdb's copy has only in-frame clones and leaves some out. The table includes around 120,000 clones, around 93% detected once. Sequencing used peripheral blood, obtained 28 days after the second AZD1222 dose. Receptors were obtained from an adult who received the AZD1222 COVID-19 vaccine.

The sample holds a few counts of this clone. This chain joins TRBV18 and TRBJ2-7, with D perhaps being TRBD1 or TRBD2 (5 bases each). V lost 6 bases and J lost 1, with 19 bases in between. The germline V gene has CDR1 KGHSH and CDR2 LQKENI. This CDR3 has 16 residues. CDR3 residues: CASSPNGRQISYEQYF. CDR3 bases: TGTGCCAGCTCCCCTAATGGGAGACAGATATCCTACGAGCAGTACTTC.

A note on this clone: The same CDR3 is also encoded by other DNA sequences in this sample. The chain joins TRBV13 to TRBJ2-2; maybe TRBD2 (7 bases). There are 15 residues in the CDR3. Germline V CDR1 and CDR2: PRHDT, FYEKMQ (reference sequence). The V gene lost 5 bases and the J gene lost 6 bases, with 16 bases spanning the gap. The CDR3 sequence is CASSNRGGPPGELFF. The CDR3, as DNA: TGTGCCAGCAGCAATAGGGGGGGGCCGCCCGGGGAGCTGTTTTTT.

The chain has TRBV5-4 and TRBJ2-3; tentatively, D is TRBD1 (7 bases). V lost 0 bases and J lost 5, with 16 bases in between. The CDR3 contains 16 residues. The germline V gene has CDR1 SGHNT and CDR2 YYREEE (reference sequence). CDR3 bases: TGTGCCAGCAGCTTGGGCGGAGGGGGCTCGATAGATACGCAGTATTTT. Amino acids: CASSLGGGGSIDTQYF.

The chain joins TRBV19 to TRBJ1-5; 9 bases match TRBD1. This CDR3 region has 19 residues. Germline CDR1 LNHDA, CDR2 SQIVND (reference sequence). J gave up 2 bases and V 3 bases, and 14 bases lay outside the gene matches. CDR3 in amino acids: CASSIAGQGFVPRNQPQHF. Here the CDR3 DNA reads TGTGCCAGTAGTATTGCAGGACAGGGGTTCGTACCCCGCAATCAGCCCCAGCATTTT. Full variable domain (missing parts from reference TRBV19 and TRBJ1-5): DGGITQSPKYLFRKEGQNVTLSCEQNLNHDAMYWYRQDPGQGLRLIYYSQIVNDFQKGDIAEGYSVSREKKESFPLTVTSAQKNPTAFYLCASSIAGQGFVPRNQPQHFGDGTRLSIL.

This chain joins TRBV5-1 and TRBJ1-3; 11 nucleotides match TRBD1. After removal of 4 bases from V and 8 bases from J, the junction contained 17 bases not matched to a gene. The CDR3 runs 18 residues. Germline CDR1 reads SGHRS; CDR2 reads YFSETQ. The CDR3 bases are TGCGCCAGCAGCCCGGAACCACCTGGACAGGGGGCGAGAGACACCATATATTTT. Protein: CASSPEPPGQGARDTIYF.

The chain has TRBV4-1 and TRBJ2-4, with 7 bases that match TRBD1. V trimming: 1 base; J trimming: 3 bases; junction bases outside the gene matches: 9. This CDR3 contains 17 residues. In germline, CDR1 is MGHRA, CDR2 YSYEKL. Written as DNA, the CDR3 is TGCGCCAGCAGCCAAGGACAGGGAATGGTGGGCAAAAACATTCAGTACTTC. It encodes CASSQGQGMVGKNIQYF.

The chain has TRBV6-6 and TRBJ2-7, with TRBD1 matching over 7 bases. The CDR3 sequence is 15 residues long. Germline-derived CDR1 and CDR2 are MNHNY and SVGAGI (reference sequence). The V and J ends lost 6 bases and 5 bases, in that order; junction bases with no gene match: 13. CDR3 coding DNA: TGTGCCAGCAGGGATACAGGGGTTGGTTCCCACGAGCAGTACTTC. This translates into CASRDTGVGSHEQYF.

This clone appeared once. CDR3 coding DNA: TGCAGTGCTAGTCCTGGGGGTTCTGGAAACACCATATATTTT. Translating gives CSASPGGSGNTIYF. The chain recombines TRBV20-1 with TRBJ1-3; weak D call: TRBD1 (5 bases). Germline V gives CDR1 DFQATT, CDR2 SNEGSKA (reference sequence). The CDR3 covers 14 residues. V lost 3 bases to trimming and J lost 1 base, with 10 bases between them.

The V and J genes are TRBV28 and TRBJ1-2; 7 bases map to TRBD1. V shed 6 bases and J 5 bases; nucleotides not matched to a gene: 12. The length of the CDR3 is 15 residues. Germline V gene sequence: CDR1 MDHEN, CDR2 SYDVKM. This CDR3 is CASSRLQGGGYGYTF. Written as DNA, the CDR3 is TGTGCCAGCAGCCGACTGCAGGGGGGAGGGTATGGCTACACCTTC.

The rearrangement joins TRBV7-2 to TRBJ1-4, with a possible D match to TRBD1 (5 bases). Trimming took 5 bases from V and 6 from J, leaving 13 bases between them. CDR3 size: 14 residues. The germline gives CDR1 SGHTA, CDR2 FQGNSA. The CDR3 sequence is CASSRSGTDEKLFF. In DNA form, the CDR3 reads TGTGCCAGCAGCCGGAGTGGGACGGATGAAAAACTGTTTTTT.

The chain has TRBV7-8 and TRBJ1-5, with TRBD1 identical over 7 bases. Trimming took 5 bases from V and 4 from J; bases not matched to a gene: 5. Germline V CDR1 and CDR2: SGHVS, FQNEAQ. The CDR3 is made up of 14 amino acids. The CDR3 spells CASSRQTGNQPQHF. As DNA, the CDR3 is TGTGCCAGCAGCCGCCAGACAGGGAATCAGCCCCAGCATTTT.

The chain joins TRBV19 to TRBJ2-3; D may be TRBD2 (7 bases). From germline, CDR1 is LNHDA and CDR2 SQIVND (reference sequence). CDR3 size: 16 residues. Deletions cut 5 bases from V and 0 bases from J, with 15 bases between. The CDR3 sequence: CASSLWGGRSTDTQYF. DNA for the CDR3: TGTGCCAGTAGTTTGTGGGGGGGCCGTAGCACAGATACGCAGTATTTT.

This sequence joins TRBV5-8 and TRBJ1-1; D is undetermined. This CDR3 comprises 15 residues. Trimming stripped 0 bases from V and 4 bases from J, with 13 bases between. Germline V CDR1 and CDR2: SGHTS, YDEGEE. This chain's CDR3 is CASSLEGTAGTEAFF. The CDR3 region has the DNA TGTGCCAGCAGCTTGGAAGGTACGGCGGGCACTGAAGCTTTCTTT.

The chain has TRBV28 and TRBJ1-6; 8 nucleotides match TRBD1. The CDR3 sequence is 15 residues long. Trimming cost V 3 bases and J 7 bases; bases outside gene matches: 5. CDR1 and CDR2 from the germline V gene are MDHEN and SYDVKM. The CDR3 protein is CASSLGQVINSPLHF. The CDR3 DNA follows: TGTGCCAGCAGTTTGGGACAGGTCATCAATTCACCCCTCCACTTT. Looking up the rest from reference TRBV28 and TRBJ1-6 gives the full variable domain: DVKVTQSSRYLVKRTGEKVFLECVQDMDHENMFWYRQDPGLGLRLIYFSYDVKMKEKGDIPEGYSVSREKKERFSLILESASTNQTSMYLCASSLGQVINSPLHFGNGTRLTVT.

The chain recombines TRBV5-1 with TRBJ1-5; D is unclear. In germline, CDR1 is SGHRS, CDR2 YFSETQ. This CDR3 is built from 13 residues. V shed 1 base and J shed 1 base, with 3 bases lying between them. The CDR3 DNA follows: TGCGCCAGCAGCTTGTCAAGCAATCAGCCCCAGCATTTT. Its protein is CASSLSSNQPQHF. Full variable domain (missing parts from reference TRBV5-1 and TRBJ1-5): KAGVTQTPRYLIKTRGQQVTLSCSPISGHRSVSWYQQTPGQGLQFLFEYFSETQRNKGNFPGRFSGRQFSNSRSEMNVSTLELGDSALYLCASSLSSNQPQHFGDGTRLSIL.

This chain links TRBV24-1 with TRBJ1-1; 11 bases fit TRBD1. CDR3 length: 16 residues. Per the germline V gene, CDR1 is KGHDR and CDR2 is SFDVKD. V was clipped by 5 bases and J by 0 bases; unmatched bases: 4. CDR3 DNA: TGTGCCACCAGTGGTGGGACAGGGGGGGTGAACACTGAAGCTTTCTTT. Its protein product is CATSGGTGGVNTEAFF.

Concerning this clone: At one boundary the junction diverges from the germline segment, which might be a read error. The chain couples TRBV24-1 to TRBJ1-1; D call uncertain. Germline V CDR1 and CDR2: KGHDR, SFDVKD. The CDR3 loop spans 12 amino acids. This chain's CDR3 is CATRDSNTEAFF. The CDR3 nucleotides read TGTGCCACCAGAGATTCTAACACTGAAGCTTTCTTT.

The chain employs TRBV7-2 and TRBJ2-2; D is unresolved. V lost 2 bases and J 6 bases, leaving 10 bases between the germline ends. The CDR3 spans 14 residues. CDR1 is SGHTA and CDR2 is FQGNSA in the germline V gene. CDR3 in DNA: TGTGCCAGCAGCTTATTAGCCTCTGCCGGGGAGCTGTTTTTT. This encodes CASSLLASAGELFF.

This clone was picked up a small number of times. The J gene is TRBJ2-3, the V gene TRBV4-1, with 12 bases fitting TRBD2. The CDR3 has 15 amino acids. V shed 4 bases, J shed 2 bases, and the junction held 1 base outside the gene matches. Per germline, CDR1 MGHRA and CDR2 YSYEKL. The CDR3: CASSPSGGATDTQYF. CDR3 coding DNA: TGCGCCAGCAGCCCTAGCGGGGGGGCCACAGATACGCAGTATTTT.

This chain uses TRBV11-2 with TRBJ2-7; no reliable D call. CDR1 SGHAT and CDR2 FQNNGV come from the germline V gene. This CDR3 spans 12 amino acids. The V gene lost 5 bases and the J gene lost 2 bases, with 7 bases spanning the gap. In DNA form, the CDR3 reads TGTGCCAGCAGCCCCAACCCCTACGAGCAGTACTTC. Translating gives CASSPNPYEQYF.

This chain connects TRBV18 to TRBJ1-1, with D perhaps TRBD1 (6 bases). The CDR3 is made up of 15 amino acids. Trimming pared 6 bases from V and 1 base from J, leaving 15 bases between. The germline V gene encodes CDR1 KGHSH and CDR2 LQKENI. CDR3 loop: CASSTGSGANTEAFF. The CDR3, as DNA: TGTGCCAGCTCCACAGGGTCTGGGGCGAACACTGAAGCTTTCTTT.